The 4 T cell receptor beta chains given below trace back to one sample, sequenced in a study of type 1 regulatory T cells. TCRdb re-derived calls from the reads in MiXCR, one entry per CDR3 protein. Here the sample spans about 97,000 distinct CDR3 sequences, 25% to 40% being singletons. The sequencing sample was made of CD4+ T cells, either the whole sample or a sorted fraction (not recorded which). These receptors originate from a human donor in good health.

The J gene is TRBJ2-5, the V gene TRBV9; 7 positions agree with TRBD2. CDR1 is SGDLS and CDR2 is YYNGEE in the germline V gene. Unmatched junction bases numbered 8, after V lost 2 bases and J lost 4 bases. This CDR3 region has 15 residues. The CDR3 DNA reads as TGTGCCAGCAGCGTGGGGACTACCCCGCGAGAGACCCAGTACTTC. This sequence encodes CASSVGTTPRETQYF.

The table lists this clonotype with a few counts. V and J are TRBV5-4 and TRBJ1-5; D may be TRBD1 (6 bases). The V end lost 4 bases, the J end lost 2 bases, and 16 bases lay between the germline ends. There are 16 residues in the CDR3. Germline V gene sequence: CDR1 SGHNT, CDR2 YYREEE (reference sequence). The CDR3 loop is CASSLGASKGNQPQHF. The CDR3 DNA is TGTGCCAGCAGCCTGGGGGCCTCGAAGGGCAATCAGCCCCAGCATTTT.

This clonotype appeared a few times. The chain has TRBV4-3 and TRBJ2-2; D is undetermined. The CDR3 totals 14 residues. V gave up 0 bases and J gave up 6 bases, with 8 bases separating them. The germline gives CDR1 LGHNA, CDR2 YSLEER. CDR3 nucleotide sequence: TGCGCCAGCAGCCAAGAGCTAGGTCCCGGGGAGCTGTTTTTT. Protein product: CASSQELGPGELFF.

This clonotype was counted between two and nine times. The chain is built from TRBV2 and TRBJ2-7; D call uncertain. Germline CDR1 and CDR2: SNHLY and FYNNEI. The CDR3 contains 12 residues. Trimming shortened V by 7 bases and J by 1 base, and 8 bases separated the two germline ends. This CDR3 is CASNGPSYEQYF. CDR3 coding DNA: TGTGCCAGCAACGGGCCTTCCTACGAGCAGTACTTC.